This TCR beta chain derives from a study of shared clonotypes between healthy human individuals. Whole-study results and caveats: The sharing of roughly 5% of naive CD4 clonotypes was seen across a few donors.

For this clone: Antigen specificity is unknown.

Negatively enriched CD4+ T cells were divided by CD45RA into naive and memory. V gave up 6 bases and J gave up 5 bases, with 11 bases separating them. The CDR3 contains 13 residues. The germline V gene has CDR1 SNHLY and CDR2 FYNNEI. Only in-frame clones appear in the TCRdb table, and some are missing; sequencing was by immunoSEQ multiplex PCR. The data hold roughly 1,000,000 clones, with 75% to 85% observed a single time. The rearrangement joins TRBV2 to TRBJ1-5; D uncertain. The origin of this receptor is a man aged 18 to 29 in good health. Some clones in this sample may be carry-over from other donors' samples. The sample comprised memory CD4+ T cells from PBMCs. Indicated subset: CD45RA-negative fraction. The CDR3 DNA reads TGTGCCAGCAGGCTGGGCCGGTATCAGCCCCAGCATTTT. It is translated as CASRLGRYQPQHF.